This T cell receptor (beta chain) was obtained from a study of T cells after yellow fever vaccination. Overall study results and limits: From the bulk population, abundant clonotypes could contaminate and appear within FACS-sorted repertoires. Primary-vaccination clones mostly resurfaced post-booster (around 96% CD4, about 87% CD8).

Germline CDR1 and CDR2: SGHRS and YFSETQ. The ends were cut back, 0 bases at V and 3 bases at J, with 9 bases in the middle. The CDR3 has 15 amino acids. Each CDR3 protein is one row after TCRdb ran MiXCR on the 5' RACE reads. The sample yields hundreds of thousands of distinct CDR3 sequences, roughly 19% seen once. As concerns this clonotype: Its target is not known.

The chain has TRBV5-1 and TRBJ2-2; D remains unclear. This clonotype was obtained from a man aged 30-40 years who received the YFV17D yellow fever vaccine. Source: PBMCs, taken 15 days after the yellow fever booster vaccination. The CDR3 bases are TGCGCCAGCAGCTTGGAAGGGCCTTACACCGGGGAGCTGTTTTTT. It yields the protein CASSLEGPYTGELFF.